Listed here are 27 T cell receptor beta chains from one sample, sequenced in a study of spatial heterogeneity in lung cancer. From the 5' RACE reads, TCRdb called clonotypes with MiXCR, one entry per CDR3 protein. Here the sample spans about 15,000 distinct CDR3 sequences, 5% to 8% being singletons. Stated time point: sample taken at primary tumor resection. Study-wide findings and caveats: It was found that expanded intratumoral alpha and beta TCR counts tracked tumor mutation counts.

These receptors' targets are unknown. The input for sequencing was lung tumor tissue, taken at surgery. These receptors all come from a male donor with early-stage non-small cell lung cancer.

The table lists this clonotype with many counts. Because this beta chain is a stray read in a library intended to capture alpha chains, its abundance should not be given much weight. The chain has TRBV5-1 and TRBJ1-3, with TRBD1 as a possible D gene (5 bases). The CDR3 totals 13 residues. Germline V lookup: CDR1 SGHRS, CDR2 YFSETQ. The V gene lost 0 bases and the J gene lost 4 bases, with 5 bases spanning the gap. The CDR3 DNA reads TGCGCCAGCAGCTTGGACAGGGGAAACACCATATATTTT. This gives the protein CASSLDRGNTIYF. Full variable domain (outside the CDR3, taken from reference TRBV5-1 and TRBJ1-3): KAGVTQTPRYLIKTRGQQVTLSCSPISGHRSVSWYQQTPGQGLQFLFEYFSETQRNKGNFPGRFSGRQFSNSRSEMNVSTLELGDSALYLCASSLDRGNTIYFGEGSWLTVV.

This clonotype was counted many times. Since the library was made to target alpha chains, this beta chain is a stray read and its abundance is not meaningful. The chain links TRBV27 to TRBJ2-7; 10 bases agree with TRBD1. The CDR3 is made up of 15 amino acids. The trim removed 6 bases at V and 5 bases at J, leaving 10 bases unmatched. Germline V gene data show CDR1 as MNHEY and CDR2 as SMNVEV (reference sequence). The CDR3 DNA reads TGTGCCAGCAGGGGTGTGGACAGGGGGACGAACGAGCAGTACTTC. This gives the protein CASRGVDRGTNEQYF.

This clonotype has ten or more counts. This beta chain was picked up by a library intended for alpha chains and is off target, so its count carries little meaning. The gene calls are TRBV7-2 and TRBJ1-6, with D maybe TRBD1 (6 bases). Trimming took 3 bases from V and 8 from J, leaving 11 bases between them. Germline V gene lookup returns CDR1 SGHTA and CDR2 FQGNSA. The CDR3 length is 14 residues. The CDR3 loop reads CASSFGQTDSPLHF. In DNA form, the CDR3 reads TGTGCCAGCAGCTTCGGACAGACAGATTCACCCCTCCACTTT. The whole variable domain, remainder taken from reference TRBV7-2 and TRBJ1-6, is GAGVSQSPSNKVTEKGKDVELRCDPISGHTALYWYRQSLGQGLEFLIYFQGNSAPDKSGLPSDRFSAERTGGSVSTLTIQRTQQEDSAVYLCASSFGQTDSPLHFGNGTRLTVT.

By sample share, this clonotype is medium-sized. This beta chain represents an off-target read in a library built for alpha chains; its size is of limited meaning. The chain links TRBV28 to TRBJ1-5, with TRBD1 identical over 10 bases. J lost 1 base, V lost 6 bases, and 6 bases had no gene match. Germline V CDR1 and CDR2: MDHEN, SYDVKM. The CDR3 has 16 residues. The CDR3: CASRPDRGRSNQPQHF. The CDR3 DNA follows: TGTGCCAGCAGACCCGACAGGGGGCGAAGCAATCAGCCCCAGCATTTT.

This clonotype was detected many times. Little can be read into the size of this beta chain, an off-target read in a library designed for alpha chains. The rearrangement uses TRBV28 and TRBJ2-7; 10 bases agree with TRBD2. J lost 7 bases, V lost 2 bases, and 8 bases had no gene match. The CDR3 sequence is 15 residues long. CDR1 and CDR2 (germline): MDHEN, SYDVKM. The CDR3 bases are TGTGCCAGCAGTTTAATCTCTAGCGGGAGATCGGAGCAGTACTTC. Residues: CASSLISSGRSEQYF.

This clonotype was picked up many times. Found in a library prepared for alpha chains, this beta chain is an off-target read, and its abundance has little meaning. The chain uses TRBV4-1 and TRBJ2-3; D gene uncertain. The CDR3 spans 15 residues. Germline V gene data show CDR1 as MGHRA and CDR2 as YSYEKL. Trimming shortened V by 0 bases and J by 0 bases, and 7 bases separated the two germline ends. The CDR3 loop reads CASSQDPGSTDTQYF. The CDR3 region has the DNA TGCGCCAGCAGCCAAGACCCAGGTAGCACAGATACGCAGTATTTT.

In its sample, this clonotype is medium-sized. The library was prepared for alpha chains; this beta chain is a stray read, so its frequency means little. V and J are TRBV28 and TRBJ1-3; no reliable D call. This CDR3 spans 15 amino acids. The germline V and J ends were trimmed by 3 bases and 3 bases, with 12 bases remaining between them. Germline CDR1 is MDHEN and CDR2 is SYDVKM. CDR3 DNA sequence: TGTGCCAGCAGTTTGGGATTCGGTAATGGAAACACCATATATTTT. Translating it yields CASSLGFGNGNTIYF.

To note about this clonotype: This beta chain turned up in a library designed for alpha chains; as an off-target read, its abundance says little. The chain is built from TRBV27 and TRBJ2-1; D is possibly TRBD1 or TRBD2 (6 bases each). V lost 8 bases and J 5 bases, leaving 16 bases between the germline ends. The germline V gene has CDR1 MNHEY and CDR2 SMNVEV (reference sequence). The CDR3 is 14 amino acids. Here the CDR3 reads CASWGDNIDNEQFF. CDR3 coding DNA: TGTGCCAGCTGGGGGGACAATATCGACAATGAGCAGTTCTTC.

This clonotype has just a few counts. This beta chain is off target for a library built for alpha chains, so its abundance means little. The rearrangement links TRBV3-1 to TRBJ2-1; perhaps TRBD1 as D (5 bases). The V gene's germline CDR1 is LGHDT and CDR2 YNNKEL (reference sequence). The CDR3 length is 14 residues. Between the trimmed V and J ends, which lost 4 bases and 9 bases, there was a span of 16 bases. The CDR3 loop reads CASSPLAGIGEQFF. For the CDR3, the DNA is TGTGCCAGCAGCCCCCTGGCAGGGATCGGTGAGCAGTTCTTC.

With regard to this clonotype: A library prepared for alpha chains yielded this beta chain as an off-target read; its size is of little meaning. The chain links TRBV5-1 to TRBJ1-1, with unresolved D. The CDR3 is made up of 20 amino acids. Germline-derived CDR1 and CDR2 are SGHRS and YFSETQ. Trimming left V 0 bases short and J 2 bases short, with 26 bases between. CDR3 in amino acids: CASSLAGPRTGSRKNTEAFF. The CDR3 DNA reads as TGCGCCAGCAGCTTGGCCGGCCCGAGGACGGGGTCCAGAAAAAACACTGAAGCTTTCTTT.

This clonotype was seen ten or more times. This beta chain appears as a stray read in a library generated for alpha chains; its size is not informative. The gene calls are TRBV11-2 and TRBJ1-4, with D possibly being TRBD1 (6 bases). The CDR3 has 14 amino acids. V dropped 4 bases and J dropped 0 bases, with 6 bases sitting between them. CDR1 is SGHAT, CDR2 FQNNGV, per germline. CDR3 nucleotide sequence: TGTGCCAGCAGCTGGACAGCAACTAATGAAAAACTGTTTTTT. Translated, it gives CASSWTATNEKLFF.

A word on this clonotype: A much larger clone is a single base away; this may be a read error. As an off-target read in a library built for alpha chains, this beta chain has a frequency of little significance. The V gene is TRBV29-1, the J gene TRBJ2-2, with TRBD2 as a possible D gene (6 bases). Germline V gene lookup returns CDR1 SQVTM and CDR2 ANQGSEA. This CDR3 region has 12 residues. This CDR3 reads CSWRGNTGELFF. The CDR3 nucleotides are TGCAGTTGGCGGGGGAACACCGGGGAGCTGTTTTTT.

This clonotype appeared many times. The library was prepared for alpha chains; this beta chain is a stray read, so its frequency means little. The chain employs TRBV28 and TRBJ2-2; 10 bases line up with TRBD1. V shed 2 bases, J shed 4 bases, and the junction held 13 bases outside the gene matches. Per the germline V gene, CDR1 is MDHEN and CDR2 is SYDVKM. The CDR3 length is 19 residues. The CDR3 nucleotides are TGTGCCAGCAGTTTAGTGTTGGGGGTAGGGACAGGGGTCACCGGGGAGCTGTTTTTT. Translating gives CASSLVLGVGTGVTGELFF.

This clonotype was observed many times. This beta chain came through as a stray read in a library set up for alpha chains, and its size says little. V and J are TRBV20-1 and TRBJ2-1, with TRBD2 matching over 16 bases. The CDR3 sequence is 17 residues long. V gave up 6 bases and J gave up 8 bases; unmatched junction bases: 13. Per germline, CDR1 DFQATT and CDR2 SNEGSKA (reference sequence). CDR3 nucleotide sequence: TGCAGTGCCCCAAGCCCCGGGACTAGCGGGGGGGCCTATGAGCAGTTCTTC. This gives the protein CSAPSPGTSGGAYEQFF.

The sample holds a few counts of this clonotype. A library made for alpha chains picked up this beta chain off target, so its size means little. The chain uses TRBV6-2 or TRBV6-3 and TRBJ2-5; 7 bases line up with TRBD2. This CDR3 contains 14 residues. Germline trimming cut 9 bases from V and 2 bases from J; bases unmatched to any gene: 9. Per germline, CDR1 MNHEY and CDR2 SVGEGT. The chain's CDR3 is CASKERGQQETQYF. The CDR3 DNA sequence: TGTGCCAGTAAAGAGCGGGGCCAACAAGAGACCCAGTACTTC.

This clonotype was seen repeatedly, ten times or more. The library was built for alpha chains, so this beta chain is an off-target read and its size means little. The chain carries TRBV7-2 and TRBJ2-4; D possibly corresponds to TRBD1 (6 bases). The CDR3 loop spans 14 amino acids. V dropped 2 bases and J dropped 6 bases, with 11 bases sitting between them. CDR1 is SGHTA, CDR2 FQGNSA, per germline. DNA for the CDR3: TGTGCCAGCAGCTTATATGGGGGCGGAAACATTCAGTACTTC. It yields the protein CASSLYGGGNIQYF.

In its sample, this clonotype was seen many times. This beta chain came through as a stray read in a library set up for alpha chains, and its size says little. The chain employs TRBV28 and TRBJ2-1; TRBD2 aligns across 12 bases. Germline loops: CDR1 MDHEN, CDR2 SYDVKM. The CDR3 runs to 15 residues. V dropped 3 bases and J dropped 7; count of bases not matched to a gene: 4. The CDR3 DNA sequence: TGTGCCAGCAGTTTGAGACTAGCGGGAGCGAATGAGCAGTTCTTC. This translates into CASSLRLAGANEQFF.

This clonotype came up many times. Being off target in a library aimed at alpha chains, this beta chain has a size of little meaning. V usage is TRBV14 and J usage is TRBJ2-7, with 7 bases fitting TRBD1. This CDR3 is 16 amino acids long. V was clipped by 2 bases and J by 5 bases; unmatched bases: 12. The V gene's germline CDR1 is SGHDN and CDR2 FVKESK. The CDR3 bases are TGTGCCAGCAGCCAACCCGGCGTCACAGGGGTAGACGAGCAGTACTTC. It translates to CASSQPGVTGVDEQYF.

The table lists this clonotype with many counts. This beta chain slipped into a library made for alpha chains as a stray read, so its size is not meaningful. The gene calls are TRBV7-3 and TRBJ1-1, with 8 nucleotides matching TRBD1. The CDR3 totals 12 residues. Trimming took 8 bases from V and 4 from J; bases not matched to a gene: 3. CDR1 and CDR2 from the germline V gene are SGHTA and FQGTGA. CDR3 in DNA: TGTGCCAGCTCAACAGGGGGCACTGAAGCTTTCTTT. It codes for CASSTGGTEAFF.

This clonotype has at least ten counts. The library was prepared for alpha chains; this beta chain is a stray read, so its frequency means little. V usage is TRBV7-2 and J usage is TRBJ2-1; 9 nucleotides agree with TRBD2. Germline V CDR1 and CDR2: SGHTA, FQGNSA. CDR3 size: 17 residues. The V segment lost 6 bases and the J segment 1 base; nucleotides outside the gene matches: 10. In DNA, the CDR3 is TGTGCCAGCAGTCCGAAGCGCGGGAGGGGGTCCTACAATGAGCAGTTCTTC. Protein product: CASSPKRGRGSYNEQFF.

Ten or more counts support this clonotype. Because the library targeted alpha chains, this beta chain is an off-target read whose size means little. The chain recombines TRBV28 with TRBJ1-1; possible D gene TRBD1, 5 bases. Germline-derived CDR1 and CDR2 are MDHEN and SYDVKM. This CDR3 has 14 amino acids. V lost 4 bases to trimming and J lost 9 bases, with 18 bases between them. The CDR3, as DNA: TGTGCCAGCAGTTCCCTACAGGAAAGTGGAAAAGCTTTCTTT. Protein sequence: CASSSLQESGKAFF.

This clonotype has at least ten counts. This beta chain is off target for a library built for alpha chains, so its abundance means little. V usage is TRBV4-1 and J usage is TRBJ2-5; D is unclear. Deletions cut 0 bases from V and 5 bases from J, with 10 bases between. Germline values: CDR1 MGHRA, CDR2 YSYEKL. The CDR3 sequence is 14 residues long. The CDR3 coding sequence is TGCGCCAGCAGCCAAGATATTAAGGGTGAGACCCAGTACTTC. Encoded protein: CASSQDIKGETQYF.

This clonotype showed up many times. This beta chain turned up in a library designed for alpha chains; as an off-target read, its abundance says little. The genes are TRBV11-2 and TRBJ2-2; either TRBD1 or TRBD2 may supply D (5 bases each). Trimming removed 5 bases at V and 2 bases at J, with 15 bases between. The CDR3 has 16 residues. From germline, CDR1 is SGHAT and CDR2 FQNNGV. The CDR3 bases are TGTGCCAGCAGCCCCGCCGGGACCCTCAACACCGGGGAGCTGTTTTTT. It is translated as CASSPAGTLNTGELFF. Drawing the rest from reference TRBV11-2 and TRBJ2-2, the complete variable domain is EAGVAQSPRYKIIEKRQSVAFWCNPISGHATLYWYQQILGQGPKLLIQFQNNGVVDDSQLPKDRFSAERLKGVDSTLKIQPAKLEDSAVYLCASSPAGTLNTGELFFGEGSRLTVL.

This clonotype was detected ten times or more. With the library built for alpha chains, this beta chain is off target and its frequency is not meaningful. The chain employs TRBV20-1 and TRBJ1-5; 9 nucleotides match TRBD1. CDR1 is DFQATT and CDR2 is SNEGSKA in the germline V gene (reference sequence). The CDR3 loop spans 14 amino acids. V was pared by 5 bases and J by 6 bases, with 8 bases of the junction left unmatched. CDR3 in amino acids: CSASGQGGGQPQHF. The DNA for the CDR3 is TGCAGTGCTTCGGGACAGGGAGGTGGTCAGCCCCAGCATTTT.

This clonotype was found a few times. A much more abundant neighbour one base away suggests this may be a read error. The library was prepared for alpha chains; this beta chain is a stray read, so its frequency means little. In DNA form, the CDR3 reads TGTGTCAGCAGTTTATGGTCTAGCGGGAGCTACGAGCAGTACTTC. This encodes CVSSLWSSGSYEQYF. The gene calls are TRBV28 and TRBJ2-7; 10 bases match TRBD2. There are 15 residues in the CDR3. Germline V gene sequence: CDR1 MDHEN, CDR2 SYDVKM.

In regard to this clonotype: Without the conserved terminal phenylalanine or tryptophan, this CDR3 likely stems from a read error. This beta chain was picked up by a library intended for alpha chains and is off target, so its count carries little meaning. V usage is TRBV7-9 and J usage is TRBJ1-6; tentative D call: TRBD1 (5 bases). The germline V and J ends were trimmed by 4 bases and 7 bases, with 17 bases remaining between them. Germline-derived CDR1 and CDR2 are SEHNR and FQNEAQ (reference sequence). The CDR3 loop spans 16 amino acids. The CDR3 reads CASSYPGRGANSPLHI. In DNA, the CDR3 is TGTGCCAGCAGCTACCCTGGGAGGGGTGCCAATTCACCCCTCCACATT.

This clonotype was found many times. A junction boundary mismatches the germline segment, possibly from a read error. Found in a library prepared for alpha chains, this beta chain is an off-target read, and its abundance has little meaning. The chain recombines TRBV7-7 with TRBJ2-5; TRBD2 matches at 7 bases. The germline CDR1 and CDR2 sequences are SSHAT and FNYEAQ (reference sequence). There are 13 residues in the CDR3. CDR3: CASSSSGQETQYF. As DNA, the CDR3 is TGTGCTAGCAGCTCTAGCGGCCAAGAGACCCAGTACTTC.